These T cell receptor beta chains were read from a single sample in a study of long-term antiretroviral therapy in people with HIV. The repertoire was sequenced with immunoSEQ multiplex PCR; TCRdb's copy has only in-frame clones and lacks some. Altogether around 25,000 clones are present, over 85% being singletons, with the ten largest covering around 2.2%. Here the sequenced sample was unsorted PBMCs, taken roughly 5.1 years after starting antiretroviral therapy. The receptor source for this set is a woman between 45 and 65 years old with HIV. Each CDR3 is given with its conserved first and last residue. D genes are given only for firm matches. The size entry is marked missing in some rows and otherwise reads once, few, many or a size class.

CDR3 protein: CAIQASGGETQYF
CDR3 DNA: TGTGCCATCCAAGCGAGCGGGGGGGAGACCCAGTACTTC
V gene: TRBV10-3
D gene: TRBD2
clone size: -
J gene: TRBJ2-5

CDR3 protein: CASSDPLAYEQYF
CDR3 DNA: TGTGCCAGCAGTGACCCCCTCGCCTACGAGCAGTACTTC
V gene: TRBV28
D gene: -
clone size: -
J gene: TRBJ2-7

CDR3 protein: CASSSQRGYEQYF
CDR3 DNA: TGCGCCAGCAGCTCGCAGAGGGGCTACGAGCAGTACTTC
V gene: TRBV5-1
D gene: -
clone size: -
J gene: TRBJ2-7

CDR3 protein: CASSQGAPLSADGDEKLFF
CDR3 DNA: TGCGCCAGCAGCCAAGGAGCACCCTTAAGTGCTGACGGGGATGAAAAACTGTTTTTT
V gene: TRBV4-1
D gene: -
clone size: -
J gene: TRBJ1-4

CDR3 protein: CAISLQGISGANVLTF
CDR3 DNA: TGTGCCATCAGTTTACAGGGGATCTCTGGGGCCAACGTCCTGACTTTC
V gene: TRBV10-3
D gene: TRBD1
clone size: -
J gene: TRBJ2-6

CDR3 protein: CSATTSGSTVETQYF
CDR3 DNA: TGCAGCGCCACAACTAGCGGGAGCACCGTAGAGACCCAGTACTTC
V gene: TRBV29-1
D gene: TRBD2
clone size: -
J gene: TRBJ2-5

CDR3 protein: CASSLVLAPYEQYF
CDR3 DNA: TGCGCCAGCAGCTTGGTCCTAGCCCCCTACGAGCAGTACTTC
V gene: TRBV5-1
D gene: -
clone size: -
J gene: TRBJ2-7

CDR3 protein: CASSIGTANTEAFF
CDR3 DNA: TGTGCCAGCAGCATCGGGACTGCGAACACTGAAGCTTTCTTT
V gene: TRBV7-9
D gene: -
clone size: -
J gene: TRBJ1-1

CDR3 protein: CASSFGGPGNEQFF
CDR3 DNA: TGCGCCAGCAGCTTCGGGGGACCTGGAAATGAGCAGTTCTTC
V gene: TRBV5-1
D gene: -
clone size: -
J gene: TRBJ2-1

CDR3 protein: CASSLGSVGQYF
CDR3 DNA: TGTGCCAGCAGCTTAGGGAGCGTAGGGCAGTACTTC
V gene: TRBV7-2
D gene: -
clone size: -
J gene: TRBJ2-7

CDR3 protein: CASSIAESQAFF
CDR3 DNA: TGTGCCAGTAGTATCGCGGAATCGCAAGCTTTCTTT
V gene: TRBV19
D gene: -
clone size: -
J gene: TRBJ1-1

CDR3 protein: CASSVDEAINIQYF
CDR3 DNA: TGTGCCAGCAGCGTAGATGAAGCAATCAACATTCAGTACTTC
V gene: TRBV9
D gene: -
clone size: -
J gene: TRBJ2-4

CDR3 protein: CASSDPVVPYEQYF
CDR3 DNA: TGTGCCAGCAGTGACCCGGTGGTCCCCTACGAGCAGTACTTC
V gene: TRBV25-1
D gene: -
clone size: -
J gene: TRBJ2-7

CDR3 protein: CASRPGTGFSYEQYF
CDR3 DNA: TGTGCCAGCCGTCCCGGGACAGGTTTCTCCTACGAGCAGTACTTC
V gene: TRBV28
D gene: TRBD1
clone size: -
J gene: TRBJ2-7

CDR3 protein: CASSLGQGAWEQYF
CDR3 DNA: TGTGCCAGCAGTCTCGGACAGGGGGCGTGGGAGCAGTACTTC
V gene: TRBV27
D gene: TRBD1
clone size: few
J gene: TRBJ2-7

CDR3 protein: CASSSAAAGGRTGELFF
CDR3 DNA: TGTGCCAGCAGTTCCGCGGCCGCAGGGGGCCGCACCGGGGAGCTGTTTTTT
V gene: TRBV28
D gene: TRBD1
clone size: -
J gene: TRBJ2-2

CDR3 protein: CASSLGGQGEKLFF
CDR3 DNA: TGTGCCAGCAGCTTAGGAGGGCAGGGTGAAAAACTGTTTTTT
V gene: TRBV7-2
D gene: -
clone size: -
J gene: TRBJ1-4

CDR3 protein: CASSKLAYSTDTQYF
CDR3 DNA: TGTGCCAGCAGTAAACTAGCATATAGCACAGATACGCAGTATTTT
V gene: TRBV27
D gene: -
clone size: -
J gene: TRBJ2-3

CDR3 protein: CASSEGRSLRYEQYF
CDR3 DNA: TGTGCCAGCAGTGAAGGGCGGTCCCTGCGGTACGAGCAGTACTTC
V gene: TRBV6-1
D gene: -
clone size: -
J gene: TRBJ2-7

CDR3 protein: CASSIVGTQAFF
CDR3 DNA: TGTGCCAGCAGCATCGTGGGGACTCAAGCTTTCTTT
V gene: TRBV7-9
D gene: -
clone size: -
J gene: TRBJ1-1

CDR3 protein: CASSLGRHQETQYF
CDR3 DNA: TGCGCCAGCAGCCTGGGACGGCACCAAGAGACCCAGTACTTC
V gene: TRBV5-1
D gene: -
clone size: -
J gene: TRBJ2-5

CDR3 protein: CASSQVHEGVSYEQYF
CDR3 DNA: TGCGCCAGCAGCCAAGTGCATGAGGGAGTCTCCTACGAGCAGTACTTC
V gene: TRBV4-1
D gene: -
clone size: -
J gene: TRBJ2-7

CDR3 protein: CASSRGFREANQPQHF
CDR3 DNA: TGTGCCAGCAGTCGGGGTTTCAGGGAGGCCAATCAGCCCCAGCATTTT
V gene: TRBV28
D gene: -
clone size: -
J gene: TRBJ1-5

CDR3 protein: CASSKPPASGRSYEQYF
CDR3 DNA: TGTGCCAGCAGCAAACCCCCAGCTAGCGGGAGGTCCTACGAGCAGTACTTC
V gene: TRBV21-1
D gene: -
clone size: -
J gene: TRBJ2-7

CDR3 protein: CASSQRTSGSENIQYF
CDR3 DNA: TGTGCCAGCAGCCAACGGACTAGCGGGAGTGAAAACATTCAGTACTTC
V gene: TRBV4-2
D gene: TRBD2
clone size: -
J gene: TRBJ2-4

CDR3 protein: CASKGRQGLHEQYF
CDR3 DNA: TGTGCCAGCAAGGGTCGACAGGGGCTCCACGAGCAGTACTTC
V gene: TRBV6-1
D gene: TRBD1
clone size: -
J gene: TRBJ2-7

CDR3 protein: CAWRTSNTEAFF
CDR3 DNA: TGTGCCTGGAGGACTTCAAACACTGAAGCTTTCTTT
V gene: TRBV30
D gene: -
clone size: -
J gene: TRBJ1-1

CDR3 protein: CASSLMEGFGSEAFF
CDR3 DNA: TGTGCCAGCAGCTTAATGGAGGGGTTTGGTTCTGAAGCTTTCTTT
V gene: TRBV7-2
D gene: -
clone size: -
J gene: TRBJ1-1

CDR3 protein: CASTDREIEQYF
CDR3 DNA: TGTGCCAGCACGGATCGGGAGATCGAGCAGTACTTC
V gene: TRBV28
D gene: -
clone size: -
J gene: TRBJ2-7

CDR3 protein: CASKTGTGDNEQFF
CDR3 DNA: TGTGCCAGCAAAACCGGGACAGGGGACAATGAGCAGTTCTTC
V gene: TRBV6-4
D gene: TRBD1
clone size: -
J gene: TRBJ2-1

CDR3 protein: CASSFNTDTQYF
CDR3 DNA: TGTGCCAGCAGTTTCAACACAGATACGCAGTATTTT
V gene: TRBV27
D gene: -
clone size: -
J gene: TRBJ2-3

CDR3 protein: CASSDAPAPNEKLFF
CDR3 DNA: TGTGCCAGCTCCGACGCGCCAGCACCTAATGAAAAACTGTTTTTT
V gene: TRBV6-5
D gene: -
clone size: -
J gene: TRBJ1-4